Listed below are T cell receptor beta chains from one sample, sequenced in a study of OX40 agonist ivuxolimab in advanced cancers. Clones were sequenced by immunoSEQ multiplex PCR, and TCRdb holds only the in-frame ones, with some missing. Of about 98,000 clones in the sample, approximately 93% were seen once. The sample was CD4+ or CD8+ T cells sorted from blood, taken in a trial of the OX40 agonist ivuxolimab. The receptors derive from an adult with an advanced solid tumor such as melanoma, head and neck, liver or kidney cancer. CDR3s leave out the opening cysteine and the closing phenylalanine or tryptophan. Each record gives: J gene, clone size, CDR3 length, V gene, CDR3 protein. Clone size appears in some rows only: once, few, many, or a class for an expanded clone.

>TRBJ1-1|-|13|TRBV2
ASSGASLWNTEAF
>TRBJ1-1|-|11|TRBV30
AWSVLGSTEAF
>TRBJ2-1|-|12|TRBV28
ASTLERGYNEQF
>TRBJ1-6|once|14|TRBV25-1
ASSEYRAGGNSPLH
>TRBJ1-6|-|15|TRBV28
ASSLWSGQGATSPLH
>TRBJ1-1|-|13|TRBV5-1
ASSLDGGVNTEAF
>TRBJ1-2|once|12|TRBV6-6
ASRPQGHNYGYT
>TRBJ2-5|-|11|TRBV6-5
ASSPPLGETQY
>TRBJ1-1|-|8|TRBV29-1
SLGPLRAF
>TRBJ1-1|-|12|TRBV28
ASSYQGLNTEAF
>TRBJ1-6|once|11|TRBV18
ASSQTDSSPLH
>TRBJ2-1|-|13|TRBV4-1
ASSQGQSSYNEQF
>TRBJ2-1|-|14|TRBV7-8
ASSLREVVSVSEQF
>TRBJ2-3|-|10|TRBV7-3
ASSLGLGTQY
>TRBJ2-3|-|13|TRBV21-1
ASSNSIGEVGTQY
>TRBJ2-1|-|9|TRBV18
ASSPQLLLF
>TRBJ2-1|-|15|TRBV9
ASSDPLLAGEYNEQF
>TRBJ1-2|-|14|TRBV7-2
ASSLGQGQGHYGYT
>TRBJ2-1|-|13|TRBV18
ASSPAGGPDNEQF
>TRBJ1-2|-|9|TRBV20-1
SAKQDYGYT
>TRBJ2-1|-|10|TRBV13
ASSLPYNEQF
>TRBJ2-1|-|15|TRBV11-2
ASSLDLWAGGAHEQF
>TRBJ1-2|-|15|TRBV9
ASSSSLGSGENYGYT
>TRBJ2-1|-|14|TRBV2
ASDRIAGGPYNEQF
>TRBJ2-7|-|12|TRBV6-6
ASSRGLNRAEQY
>TRBJ2-3|-|11|TRBV9
ASSVGPTDTQY
>TRBJ1-3|-|14|TRBV18
ASSRSAGRSGNTIY
>TRBJ2-1|-|13|TRBV5-6
ASSLTGLGYNEQF
>TRBJ2-1|-|10|TRBV18
ASSGTGGEQF
>TRBJ2-1|-|12|TRBV28
ASSGGGSYNEQF
>TRBJ2-1|-|13|TRBV6-5
ASSSRTSETLEQF
>TRBJ2-1|-|14|TRBV7-3
ASSLTFSGYYNEQF
>TRBJ2-1|-|10|TRBV19
ASRDSYNEQF
>TRBJ1-2|-|9|TRBV4-3
ASSHDYGYT
>TRBJ2-7|few|12|TRBV7-9
ASSHRGLSYEQY
>TRBJ2-5|-|12|TRBV6-6
ASTRTSRQETQY
>TRBJ1-1|-|12|TRBV5-5
ASNLGGRNTEAF
>TRBJ1-2|-|11|TRBV19
ASSLSMDSGYT
>TRBJ1-5|-|16|TRBV10-1
ASITDGGRGYSNQPQH
>TRBJ1-5|-|15|TRBV28
ASSPLLDRDSNQPQH
>TRBJ1-5|-|11|TRBV6-6
ASSYSSERTQH
>TRBJ1-1|-|11|TRBV12-2
ASRLDVTTEAF
>TRBJ1-5|-|12|TRBV18
ASSPRQGGQPQH
>TRBJ1-1|-|12|TRBV7-9
ASSLYGGDTEAF
>TRBJ2-2|-|14|TRBV21-1
ARPTGGPANTGELF
>TRBJ1-1|-|13|TRBV18
ASSPTMTGSSEAF
>TRBJ1-3|-|16|TRBV30
AWSGGQVLRSDGNTIY
>TRBJ1-1|-|13|TRBV7-9
ASSSLARGWTEAF
>TRBJ2-5|-|12|TRBV9
ASSVGVGGETQY
>TRBJ2-1|-|13|TRBV11-1
ASSAGRSSYNEQF
>TRBJ2-1|-|11|TRBV30
AWSDRSVYEQF
>TRBJ1-6|-|11|TRBV6-5
ASKPSTSNPLH
>TRBJ2-5|-|12|TRBV5-1
ASSLGTGEETQY
>TRBJ1-2|-|12|TRBV2
ASFRGGSNYGYT
>TRBJ1-2|-|11|TRBV5-5
ASSLSWPNGYT
>TRBJ2-2|-|13|TRBV2
ASSPGPRVTGELF
>TRBJ2-1|once|13|TRBV25-1
ASRGLARNLDEQF
>TRBJ1-5|-|13|TRBV4-2
ASSSGTDSNQPQH
>TRBJ2-1|-|12|TRBV4-1
ASTGTSGYNEQL